The rows below give T cell receptor beta chains drawn from one sample of a study of blood T cell repertoires in COVID-19. Sequenced by immunoSEQ multiplex PCR; TCRdb stores in-frame clones only, minus some. This sample has about 100,000 clones; more than 70% occur once, and the top ten carry roughly 12%. The sample comprised peripheral blood. The receptors derive from a human donor in a cohort sampled during active COVID-19. CDR3s include the opening cysteine and the closing phenylalanine or tryptophan. Fields, in order: V gene, J gene, D gene, clone size, CDR3 protein, CDR3 DNA. A D gene is named only where the DNA matches it firmly. Rows may omit the clone size; those that give it use once, few, many or a size class.

v_call: TRBV6-2/TRBV6-3
j_call: TRBJ2-7
d_call: -
clone_size: -
cdr3_aa: CASTPRGDEQYF
cdr3_nt: TGTGCCAGCACCCCAAGAGGAGACGAGCAGTACTTC

v_call: TRBV16
j_call: TRBJ2-7
d_call: TRBD2
clone_size: -
cdr3_aa: CASSPRTSGWSSYEQYF
cdr3_nt: TGTGCCAGCAGCCCCCGGACTAGCGGGTGGAGCTCCTACGAGCAGTACTTC

v_call: TRBV7-2
j_call: TRBJ1-1
d_call: TRBD1
clone_size: once
cdr3_aa: CASSSRTGIAFF
cdr3_nt: TGTGCCAGCAGCTCCCGGACAGGAATAGCTTTCTTT

v_call: TRBV19
j_call: TRBJ2-3
d_call: TRBD1
clone_size: -
cdr3_aa: CATQVGQGADTQYF
cdr3_nt: TGTGCCACACAGGTTGGACAGGGAGCAGATACGCAGTATTTT

v_call: TRBV5-8
j_call: TRBJ2-7
d_call: TRBD1
clone_size: -
cdr3_aa: CASSTGQGPWEQYF
cdr3_nt: TGTGCCAGCAGCACGGGACAGGGCCCCTGGGAGCAGTACTTC

v_call: TRBV5-1
j_call: TRBJ2-3
d_call: -
clone_size: -
cdr3_aa: CASSQGLSNLDTQYF
cdr3_nt: TGCGCCAGCAGCCAGGGACTCTCGAATCTGGATACGCAGTATTTT

v_call: TRBV7-2
j_call: TRBJ2-5
d_call: -
clone_size: -
cdr3_aa: CASSPQGLQETQYF
cdr3_nt: TGTGCCAGCAGCCCCCAGGGACTCCAAGAGACCCAGTACTTC

v_call: TRBV6-2/TRBV6-3
j_call: TRBJ1-2
d_call: -
clone_size: -
cdr3_aa: CASSYGGTLAGGYTF
cdr3_nt: TGTGCCAGCAGTTACGGGGGCACCCTCGCAGGGGGCTACACCTTC

v_call: TRBV2
j_call: TRBJ1-5
d_call: TRBD1
clone_size: -
cdr3_aa: CASSAGTGSNQPQHF
cdr3_nt: TGTGCCAGCAGTGCCGGGACAGGGAGCAATCAGCCCCAGCATTTT

v_call: TRBV7-6
j_call: TRBJ2-1
d_call: TRBD1
clone_size: -
cdr3_aa: CASSSRTGVFYNEQFF
cdr3_nt: TGTGCCAGCAGCTCTCGGACAGGGGTTTTCTACAATGAGCAGTTCTTC

v_call: TRBV6-1
j_call: TRBJ1-5
d_call: TRBD1
clone_size: -
cdr3_aa: CASSDRQGNQPQHF
cdr3_nt: TGTGCCAGCAGTGACCGACAGGGGAATCAGCCCCAGCATTTT

v_call: TRBV2
j_call: TRBJ1-4
d_call: -
clone_size: -
cdr3_aa: CASSEAGATNEKLFF
cdr3_nt: TGTGCCAGCAGTGAAGCGGGAGCAACTAATGAAAAACTGTTTTTT

v_call: TRBV10-1
j_call: TRBJ2-2
d_call: TRBD2
clone_size: -
cdr3_aa: CASSESELAGGPLGGELFF
cdr3_nt: TGCGCCAGCAGTGAGTCGGAACTAGCGGGGGGGCCTTTGGGCGGGGAGCTGTTTTTT

v_call: TRBV7-8
j_call: TRBJ2-1
d_call: -
clone_size: -
cdr3_aa: CASSLDVLGGVYNEQFF
cdr3_nt: TGTGCCAGCAGCTTAGATGTACTTGGCGGGGTCTACAATGAGCAGTTCTTC

v_call: TRBV10-2
j_call: TRBJ1-2
d_call: -
clone_size: -
cdr3_aa: CASSDSGQLYGYTF
cdr3_nt: TGCGCCAGCAGTGATAGCGGACAACTTTATGGCTACACCTTC

v_call: TRBV7-2
j_call: TRBJ1-4
d_call: -
clone_size: -
cdr3_aa: CASSTGSATNEKLFF
cdr3_nt: TGTGCCAGCAGCACAGGATCTGCAACTAATGAAAAACTGTTTTTT

v_call: TRBV30
j_call: TRBJ1-2
d_call: TRBD1
clone_size: few
cdr3_aa: CAWFRDRASNYGYTF
cdr3_nt: TGTGCCTGGTTCCGGGACAGGGCTTCTAACTATGGCTACACCTTC

v_call: TRBV2
j_call: TRBJ2-5
d_call: -
clone_size: -
cdr3_aa: CAKRRTGVQYQETQYF
cdr3_nt: TGTGCCAAAAGGAGAACAGGAGTCCAGTACCAAGAGACCCAGTACTTC

v_call: TRBV7-9
j_call: TRBJ2-5
d_call: TRBD1
clone_size: -
cdr3_aa: CASSFGTAPGTQYF
cdr3_nt: TGTGCCAGCAGCTTCGGGACAGCCCCCGGGACCCAGTACTTC

v_call: TRBV7-7
j_call: TRBJ2-5
d_call: TRBD2
clone_size: -
cdr3_aa: CASSFGEGLQETQYF
cdr3_nt: TGTGCTAGCAGCTTTGGGGAGGGACTCCAAGAGACCCAGTACTTC

v_call: TRBV7-2
j_call: TRBJ2-5
d_call: TRBD2
clone_size: -
cdr3_aa: CASSLEVRGSKIHKETQYF
cdr3_nt: TGTGCCAGCAGCTTAGAAGTTCGCGGGAGTAAGATCCACAAGGAGACCCAGTACTTC

v_call: TRBV5-6
j_call: TRBJ2-5
d_call: -
clone_size: -
cdr3_aa: CASSLAWGGETQYF
cdr3_nt: TGTGCCAGCAGCTTGGCCTGGGGAGGAGAGACCCAGTACTTC

v_call: TRBV12-3/TRBV12-4
j_call: TRBJ1-2
d_call: TRBD1
clone_size: few
cdr3_aa: CASTPGQGFGYTF
cdr3_nt: TGTGCCAGCACCCCGGGACAGGGTTTTGGCTACACCTTC

v_call: TRBV4-3
j_call: TRBJ1-2
d_call: -
clone_size: -
cdr3_aa: CASSQDNSLNYGYTF
cdr3_nt: TGCGCCAGCAGCCAAGATAACAGTTTGAACTATGGCTACACCTTC

v_call: TRBV5-4
j_call: TRBJ2-7
d_call: -
clone_size: -
cdr3_aa: CASRSESSYEQYF
cdr3_nt: TGTGCCAGCAGAAGCGAGAGCTCCTACGAGCAGTACTTC

v_call: TRBV7-9
j_call: TRBJ1-1
d_call: -
clone_size: -
cdr3_aa: CASSAGPNTEAFF
cdr3_nt: TGTGCCAGCAGTGCAGGCCCTAACACTGAAGCTTTCTTT

v_call: TRBV4-1
j_call: TRBJ2-7
d_call: TRBD1
clone_size: few
cdr3_aa: CASSRGQGQSGPYEQYF
cdr3_nt: TGCGCCAGCAGCCGGGGACAGGGACAATCTGGCCCCTACGAGCAGTACTTC

v_call: TRBV10-3
j_call: TRBJ1-6
d_call: -
clone_size: -
cdr3_aa: CAISHTGPVNNSPLHF
cdr3_nt: TGTGCCATCAGCCATACAGGGCCCGTTAATAATTCACCCCTCCACTTT

v_call: TRBV4-2
j_call: TRBJ2-1
d_call: -
clone_size: -
cdr3_aa: CASSSGRGAHYNEQFF
cdr3_nt: TGTGCCAGCAGCTCCGGCAGGGGGGCGCACTACAATGAGCAGTTCTTC

v_call: TRBV7-2
j_call: TRBJ1-5
d_call: -
clone_size: once
cdr3_aa: CASSLDGYSNQPQHF
cdr3_nt: TGTGCCAGCAGCTTAGACGGTTATAGCAATCAGCCCCAGCATTTT

v_call: TRBV5-1
j_call: TRBJ1-4
d_call: -
clone_size: -
cdr3_aa: CASSPTGTTNEKLFF
cdr3_nt: TGCGCCAGCAGTCCTACAGGGACAACTAATGAAAAACTGTTTTTT

v_call: TRBV19
j_call: TRBJ2-6
d_call: -
clone_size: -
cdr3_aa: CASARKSGSEANVLTF
cdr3_nt: TGTGCCAGTGCCAGAAAGTCAGGGTCAGAGGCCAACGTCCTGACTTTC

v_call: TRBV9
j_call: TRBJ2-3
d_call: TRBD2
clone_size: -
cdr3_aa: CASSATSGGSSTDTQYF
cdr3_nt: TGTGCCAGCAGCGCAACTAGCGGGGGCTCCAGCACAGATACGCAGTATTTT

v_call: TRBV19
j_call: TRBJ2-7
d_call: TRBD1
clone_size: -
cdr3_aa: CASSVMTGGEQYF
cdr3_nt: TGTGCCAGTAGTGTCATGACAGGGGGCGAGCAGTACTTC

v_call: TRBV7-9
j_call: TRBJ2-3
d_call: TRBD2
clone_size: -
cdr3_aa: CASSLAGGADTQYF
cdr3_nt: TGTGCCAGCAGCCTGGCGGGAGGGGCAGATACGCAGTATTTT

v_call: TRBV19
j_call: TRBJ2-7
d_call: TRBD2
clone_size: -
cdr3_aa: CASSSGGGLYEQYF
cdr3_nt: TGTGCCAGTAGTAGCGGCGGGGGGTTATATGAGCAGTACTTC

v_call: TRBV6-6
j_call: TRBJ1-5
d_call: -
clone_size: -
cdr3_aa: CASSLAESYYQPQHF
cdr3_nt: TGTGCCAGCAGTTTGGCGGAGTCGTATTATCAGCCCCAGCATTTT

v_call: TRBV18
j_call: TRBJ2-7
d_call: TRBD1
clone_size: -
cdr3_aa: CASTRTGGYEQYF
cdr3_nt: TGTGCCAGCACCCGGACAGGGGGCTACGAGCAGTACTTC

v_call: TRBV5-1
j_call: TRBJ2-1
d_call: -
clone_size: -
cdr3_aa: CASSWGLNTDEQFF
cdr3_nt: TGCGCCAGCAGCTGGGGCCTCAATACTGATGAGCAGTTCTTC

v_call: TRBV5-1
j_call: TRBJ2-5
d_call: -
clone_size: -
cdr3_aa: CASSLVYGGQETQYF
cdr3_nt: TGCGCCAGCAGCTTAGTGTACGGGGGTCAAGAGACCCAGTACTTC

v_call: TRBV20-1
j_call: TRBJ1-2
d_call: -
clone_size: -
cdr3_aa: CSARDSYGYTF
cdr3_nt: TGCAGTGCTAGGGACAGCTATGGCTACACCTTC

v_call: TRBV6-5
j_call: TRBJ2-5
d_call: TRBD2
clone_size: few
cdr3_aa: CASSLAGGTKETQYF
cdr3_nt: TGTGCCAGCAGTCTAGCGGGGGGGACAAAAGAGACCCAGTACTTC

v_call: TRBV7-8
j_call: TRBJ1-5
d_call: TRBD1
clone_size: -
cdr3_aa: CASSLVGTGNQPQHF
cdr3_nt: TGTGCCAGCAGCTTAGTCGGGACAGGGAATCAGCCCCAGCATTTT

v_call: TRBV5-1
j_call: TRBJ2-1
d_call: TRBD2
clone_size: -
cdr3_aa: CASSLIGTSPDNEQFF
cdr3_nt: TGCGCCAGCAGCTTGATCGGGACTAGCCCCGACAATGAGCAGTTCTTC

v_call: TRBV11-2
j_call: TRBJ2-5
d_call: -
clone_size: -
cdr3_aa: CASSLGGQGQSTQYF
cdr3_nt: TGTGCCAGCAGCCTAGGGGGGCAGGGGCAGTCGACCCAGTACTTC

v_call: TRBV5-1
j_call: TRBJ2-1
d_call: TRBD2
clone_size: -
cdr3_aa: CASSQTSGGVNEQFF
cdr3_nt: TGCGCCAGCAGCCAGACTAGCGGGGGCGTAAATGAGCAGTTCTTC

v_call: TRBV3-1/TRBV3-2
j_call: TRBJ1-2
d_call: -
clone_size: -
cdr3_aa: CASSQGGRLIQTNYGYTF
cdr3_nt: TGTGCCAGCAGCCAAGGGGGCAGGTTAATCCAAACTAACTATGGCTACACCTTC

v_call: TRBV6-6
j_call: TRBJ2-4
d_call: -
clone_size: -
cdr3_aa: CASSPHGLELAKNIQYF
cdr3_nt: TGTGCCAGCAGTCCCCACGGACTGGAACTAGCCAAAAACATTCAGTACTTC

v_call: TRBV27
j_call: TRBJ2-5
d_call: -
clone_size: -
cdr3_aa: CASSPSVKETQYF
cdr3_nt: TGTGCCAGCAGCCCTAGCGTAAAAGAGACCCAGTACTTC

v_call: TRBV19
j_call: TRBJ1-4
d_call: -
clone_size: once
cdr3_aa: CASTVLANEKLFF
cdr3_nt: TGTGCCAGTACAGTTTTGGCTAATGAAAAACTGTTTTTT